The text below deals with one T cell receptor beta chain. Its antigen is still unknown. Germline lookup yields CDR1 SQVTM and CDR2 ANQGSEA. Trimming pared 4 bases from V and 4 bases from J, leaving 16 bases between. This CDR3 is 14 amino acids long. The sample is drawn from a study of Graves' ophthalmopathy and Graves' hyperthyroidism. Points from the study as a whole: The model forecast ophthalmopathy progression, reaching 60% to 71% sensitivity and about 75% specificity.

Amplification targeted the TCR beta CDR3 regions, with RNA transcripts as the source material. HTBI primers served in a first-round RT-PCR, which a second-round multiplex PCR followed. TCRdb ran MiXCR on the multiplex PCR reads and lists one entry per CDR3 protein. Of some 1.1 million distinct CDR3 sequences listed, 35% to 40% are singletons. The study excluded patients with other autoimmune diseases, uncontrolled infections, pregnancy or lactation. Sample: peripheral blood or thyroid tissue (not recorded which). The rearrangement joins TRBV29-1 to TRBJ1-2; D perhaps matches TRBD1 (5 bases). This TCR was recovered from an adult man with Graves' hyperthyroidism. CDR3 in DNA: TGCAGCGTTGTCCGAGACACGGGGGGCTATGGCTACACCTTC. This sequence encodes CSVVRDTGGYGYTF.